This T cell receptor beta chain is from a study of blood T cell repertoires in COVID-19. Across the study: Samples representing acute and convalescent COVID-19 were sourced from the United States, Italy and Spain. PBMCs, B-cell-depleted T cells, or T cells were the source of the cDNA or gDNA that made up the material.

Original methodology: Amplifying reference gene primers gave estimates of nucleated cell counts. TCRdb's table, derived via immunoSEQ multiplex PCR, lists solely in-frame clones and lacks some. V, J and clone size derive from that table, while D and trimming were established from the DNA sequence. Here the sample spans tens of thousands of clones, nearly 90% being singletons. V gave up 5 bases and J gave up 4 bases, with 12 bases separating them. CDR3 length: 15 amino acids. Germline CDR1 and CDR2: MDHEN and SYDVKM. The source of this sequence is a man aged 60 to 75 with active COVID-19. Specimen: peripheral blood. The chain employs TRBV28 and TRBJ2-6; maybe TRBD1 (6 bases). CDR3: CASSAPGAGANVLTF. The CDR3 DNA follows: TGTGCCAGCAGTGCCCCAGGGGCCGGGGCCAACGTCCTGACTTTC.